The 26 T cell receptor beta chains presented below share a single source sample, sequenced in a study of read filtering for tumor transcriptome and immune sequencing. This library used about 400 ng RNA and molecular barcoded adaptors spanning alpha/delta and beta/gamma chains. TCRdb reprocessed the reads via MiXCR and lists one record per CDR3 protein. Found here are around 65,000 distinct CDR3 sequences, 15% to 20% of them singletons; the top ten hold approximately 11%. Sequenced: a population of CD138-negative cells sorted from bone marrow. The receptors were sampled from a donor at least 40 years old with multiple myeloma.

As concerns this clonotype: A read error is possible here, since a much larger clone lies one base away. The chain joins TRBV27 to TRBJ2-3; D remains ambiguous. CDR1 and CDR2 (germline): MNHEY, SMNVEV (reference sequence). The CDR3 loop spans 12 amino acids. CDR3 in amino acids: CAGSLSGDTQYF. CDR3 nucleotide sequence: TGTGCCGGCAGTTTATCCGGAGATACGCAGTATTTT.

This clonotype was recorded many times. The rearrangement uses TRBV3-1 and TRBJ2-5, with 12 bases lining up with TRBD2. This CDR3 spans 17 amino acids. V was pared by 1 base and J by 4 bases, with 7 bases of the junction left unmatched. CDR1 LGHDT and CDR2 YNNKEL come from the germline V gene (reference sequence). The CDR3 here is CASSQVLAGGFPETQYF. CDR3 sequence (DNA): TGTGCCAGCAGCCAAGTACTAGCGGGAGGATTCCCAGAGACCCAGTACTTC.

This clonotype was recorded at least ten times. V is TRBV12-3 or TRBV12-4 and J is TRBJ2-1, with 9 bases identical to TRBD1. With V trimmed by 5 bases and J by 3 bases, 5 bases remained unmatched. This CDR3 contains 15 residues. The CDR3 region is CASSPPGQGYNEQFF. In nucleotides, the CDR3 is TGTGCCAGCAGTCCCCCGGGACAGGGCTACAATGAGCAGTTCTTC.

This clonotype came up many times. This chain uses TRBV9 with TRBJ2-3; D might be TRBD2 (5 bases). Trimming stripped 4 bases from V and 4 bases from J, with 13 bases between. This CDR3 is built from 14 residues. Germline CDR1 and CDR2: SGDLS and YYNGEE. The CDR3 coding sequence is TGTGCCAGCAGCTCCCAGCGGACCCCAGATACGCAGTATTTT. This codes for CASSSQRTPDTQYF.

Concerning this clonotype: It may be a read error: a sequence one base away is much more abundant. V usage is TRBV2 and J usage is TRBJ1-5; possibly TRBD1 for D (5 bases). CDR1 SNHLY and CDR2 FYNNEI come from the germline V gene. Trimming shortened V by 6 bases and J by 3 bases, and 15 bases separated the two germline ends. This CDR3 contains 15 residues. The CDR3 region is CASRGGAGYNQPQHF. Written as DNA, the CDR3 is TGTGCCAGCAGGGGAGGGGCGGGGTACAATCAGCCCCAGCATTTT.

In its sample, this clonotype was seen many times. V usage is TRBV29-1 and J usage is TRBJ2-5, with 11 bases that match TRBD2. The CDR3 covers 13 residues. Per germline, CDR1 SQVTM and CDR2 ANQGSEA. J gave up 5 bases and V 7 bases, and 6 bases lay outside the gene matches. CDR3 residues: CSGRLAGYETQYF. The CDR3 DNA sequence: TGCAGCGGTAGACTAGCGGGGTACGAGACCCAGTACTTC.

This clonotype has a handful of counts. The rearrangement joins TRBV24-1 to TRBJ2-1; no definite D call. Germline lookup yields CDR1 KGHDR and CDR2 SFDVKD. V was cut by 4 bases and J by 12 bases, with 21 bases left in between. The CDR3 contains 15 residues. CDR3 nucleotide sequence: TGTGCCACCAGTGACTTAGGCGACGGTTTTGGTGGGCAGTTCTTC. Translation gives CATSDLGDGFGGQFF.

The V call is TRBV20-1, the J call TRBJ2-1, with D unclear. Trimming stripped 5 bases from V and 9 bases from J, with 11 bases between. CDR3 length equals 11 residues. The germline gives CDR1 DFQATT, CDR2 SNEGSKA (reference sequence). CDR3 in DNA: TGCAGTGCTTTCGCTTTAGGTGAGCAGTTCTTC. The encoded protein is CSAFALGEQFF.

Comment on this clonotype: This could be a read error, since a much larger clone is one nucleotide away. The rearrangement links TRBV28 to TRBJ1-4; D is unresolved. CDR3 size: 12 residues. V was clipped by 10 bases and J by 6 bases, with 12 bases between them. Germline V lookup: CDR1 MDHEN, CDR2 SYDVKM. This CDR3 is CATDGRDEKLFF. CDR3 nucleotides: TGTGCCACAGACGGGCGGGATGAAAAACTGTTTTTT.

Regarding this clonotype: With a much larger clone just one base away, this may be a read error. This chain connects TRBV15 to TRBJ2-1; 7 nucleotides align to TRBD1. The ends lost 1 base at V and 9 bases at J; junction bases unmatched: 3. CDR1 is LNHNV and CDR2 is YYDKDF in the germline V gene (reference sequence). The CDR3 totals 13 residues. CDR3 sequence reads: CATSRGRGSEQFF. CDR3 sequence (DNA): TGTGCCACCAGCAGAGGCAGGGGGAGTGAGCAGTTCTTC.

Ten or more counts support this clonotype. The chain joins TRBV30 to TRBJ2-7, with TRBD1 identical over 7 bases. Germline lookup yields CDR1 GTSNPN and CDR2 SVGIG (reference sequence). The CDR3 loop spans 14 amino acids. The V and J ends lost 0 bases and 6 bases, in that order; junction bases with no gene match: 8. The CDR3 is CAWSVNRGGCEQYF. In DNA, the CDR3 is TGTGCCTGGAGTGTAAACAGGGGCGGTTGCGAGCAGTACTTC.

Of note for this clonotype: This may come from a read error, since a much larger clone is one base off. The V gene is TRBV20-1, the J gene TRBJ2-1, with 7 bases that match TRBD2. Germline assignment: CDR1 DFQATT and CDR2 SNEGSKA (reference sequence). The trim removed 0 bases at V and 12 bases at J, leaving 8 bases unmatched. This CDR3 has 13 residues. CDR3 sequence reads: CSARDGGGPGQFF. In DNA form, the CDR3 reads TGCAGTGCTAGAGATGGGGGGGGTCCTGGGCAGTTCTTC.

With regard to this clonotype: It differs at one base from a far larger clone, so likely a read error. The chain's CDR3 is CAGSQRENNNSPLHF. The DNA for the CDR3 is TGTGCCGGCAGCCAAAGAGAAAATAATAATTCACCCCTCCACTTT. The chain combines TRBV7-3 with TRBJ1-6; D uncertain. Germline CDR1 and CDR2: SGHTA and FQGTGA. This CDR3 is 15 amino acids long. The full variable domain, in which reference TRBV7-3 and TRBJ1-6 provide the parts outside the CDR3, is GAGVSQTPSNKVTEKGKYVELRCDPISGHTALYWYRQSLGQGPEFLIYFQGTGAADDSGLPNDRFFAVRPEGSVSTLKIQRTERGDSAVYLCAGSQRENNNSPLHFGNGTRLTVT.

Ten or more counts support this clonotype. This chain uses TRBV5-4 with TRBJ2-3, with 14 bases lining up with TRBD2. The CDR3 has 16 amino acids. Unmatched junction bases numbered 1, after V lost 3 bases and J lost 1 base. Germline CDR1 reads SGHNT; CDR2 reads YYREEE (reference sequence). The CDR3 coding sequence is TGTGCCAGCAGCTGGGGACTAGCGGGAGGCACAGATACGCAGTATTTT. It encodes CASSWGLAGGTDTQYF.

This clonotype was observed many times. This chain links TRBV6-1 with TRBJ2-5, with a tentative D call TRBD1 (5 bases). There are 15 residues in the CDR3. Germline loops: CDR1 MNHNS, CDR2 SASEGT. The germline V and J ends were trimmed by 0 bases and 3 bases, with 11 bases remaining between them. The CDR3 sequence is CASSEAKGWEETQYF. The CDR3 DNA follows: TGTGCCAGCAGTGAAGCTAAGGGGTGGGAAGAGACCCAGTACTTC.

This clonotype was seen a handful of times. This chain links TRBV24-1 with TRBJ2-1; 7 nucleotides align to TRBD2. Germline V CDR1 and CDR2: KGHDR, SFDVKD. V was pared by 4 bases and J by 8 bases, with 10 bases of the junction left unmatched. The CDR3 covers 15 residues. Here the CDR3 DNA reads TGTGCCACCAGTGAAGCCAGCGGGGCTGGTGATGAGCAGTTCTTC. This sequence encodes CATSEASGAGDEQFF.

This clonotype was counted at least ten times. This chain joins TRBV10-3 and TRBJ2-3; 7 bases agree with TRBD2. This CDR3 contains 14 residues. Losses at the gene ends were 5 bases for V and 6 bases for J; bases not matched to a gene: 8. Per the germline V gene, CDR1 is ENHRY and CDR2 is SYGVKD. The CDR3 region is CAISRAGESDTQYF. Written as DNA, the CDR3 is TGTGCCATCAGTCGGGCGGGGGAGTCGGATACGCAGTATTTT.

This clonotype showed up many times. The J gene is TRBJ1-5, the V gene TRBV12-3 or TRBV12-4; 9 bases are a match to TRBD1. The CDR3 spans 13 residues. J lost 7 bases, V lost 3 bases, and 1 base had no gene match. The CDR3 DNA is TGTGCCAGCAGTTTGGACAGGGGCCAGCCCCAGCATTTT. The encoded protein is CASSLDRGQPQHF.

The sample holds many counts of this clonotype. The V gene is TRBV19, the J gene TRBJ2-7; maybe TRBD1 (6 bases). The CDR3 is 16 residues long. V lost 4 bases, J lost 6 bases, and 22 bases lay in between. The germline V gene has CDR1 LNHDA and CDR2 SQIVND (reference sequence). CDR3 coding DNA: TGTGCCAGTAGTACCCACCGGGACAACCTCCTGGGCGAGCAGTACTTC. Translation gives CASSTHRDNLLGEQYF.

About this clonotype: It differs at one base from a far larger clone, so likely a read error. This chain links TRBV1 with TRBJ2-2; TRBD1, the table's D call, was not compared with the DNA. TRBV1 is classified as a pseudogene. The CDR3 loop spans 18 amino acids. CDR3 sequence (DNA): TGCACCAGCAGCCAAGATAAGACTCCGGGACAGGGGGCCGGGGAGCTGTTTTTT. Translating it yields CTSSQDKTPGQGAGELFF.

With regard to this clonotype: With a much larger clone just one base away, this may be a read error. In this CDR3 the conserved last residue, phenylalanine or tryptophan, is missing, so a read error is likely. This chain uses TRBV15 with TRBJ2-5; D uncertain. CDR1 is LNHNV and CDR2 is YYDKDF in the germline V gene (reference sequence). The CDR3 extends over 12 amino acids. Trimming cost V 5 bases and J 3 bases, with 7 bases left between them. The CDR3 bases are TGTGCCACCAGCCTTGTAAAAGAGACCCAGTACTCC. Its protein product is CATSLVKETQYS.

The V gene is TRBV20-1, the J gene TRBJ1-5, with TRBD1 identical over 11 bases. Germline CDR1 reads DFQATT; CDR2 reads SNEGSKA (reference sequence). The V gene end was trimmed by 0 bases and the J gene end by 7 bases; junction bases not matched to a gene: 2. The CDR3 is made up of 14 amino acids. The CDR3: CSAREDRGPQPQHF. The CDR3 bases are TGCAGTGCTAGAGAGGACAGGGGGCCCCAGCCCCAGCATTTT.

A word on this clonotype: Since a far larger clone is one base different, this is likely a read error. The CDR3 end shows no conserved phenylalanine or tryptophan, and so a read error is likely. The V gene is TRBV7-9, the J gene TRBJ2-1, with TRBD2 matching over 8 bases. Trimming at V came to 1 base and at J to 4 bases, leaving 3 bases not matched to a gene. The CDR3 spans 15 residues. Germline assignment: CDR1 SEHNR and CDR2 FQNEAQ (reference sequence). The CDR3 coding sequence is TGTGCCAGCAGCTTAGAGGCTAGCGGGTACAATGAGCAGTTCTCC. Its translation: CASSLEASGYNEQFS.

As to this clonotype: This sequence may be a read error, since a much larger clone differs from it by one base. The chain has TRBV7-8 and TRBJ2-1; D gene ambiguous. The CDR3 extends over 14 amino acids. V was cut by 1 base and J by 6 bases, with 10 bases left in between. Germline V gene data show CDR1 as SGHVS and CDR2 as FQNEAQ. The CDR3 sequence: CASSLGGQVNEQFF. In DNA form, the CDR3 reads TGTGCCAGCAGCTTAGGAGGTCAGGTCAATGAGCAGTTCTTC.

This clonotype was seen at least ten times. The V and J genes are TRBV2 and TRBJ2-5; 8 bases agree with TRBD2. J gave up 7 bases and V 2 bases, and 6 bases lay outside the gene matches. The CDR3 is 14 amino acids. The germline CDR1 and CDR2 sequences are SNHLY and FYNNEI. The CDR3 is CASSENRGGGTQYF. CDR3 coding DNA: TGTGCCAGCAGTGAAAATCGGGGGGGCGGGACCCAGTACTTC.

A word on this clonotype: A much larger clonotype is one base distant, so this may be a read error. The chain carries TRBV28 and TRBJ2-3; 10 bases agree with TRBD1. Per germline, CDR1 MDHEN and CDR2 SYDVKM. The CDR3 is made up of 16 amino acids. The CDR3 DNA follows: TGTGCCCGCAGTTTTGGGGACAGGGGTGTCCCAGATACGCAGTATTTT. Its protein product is CARSFGDRGVPDTQYF.